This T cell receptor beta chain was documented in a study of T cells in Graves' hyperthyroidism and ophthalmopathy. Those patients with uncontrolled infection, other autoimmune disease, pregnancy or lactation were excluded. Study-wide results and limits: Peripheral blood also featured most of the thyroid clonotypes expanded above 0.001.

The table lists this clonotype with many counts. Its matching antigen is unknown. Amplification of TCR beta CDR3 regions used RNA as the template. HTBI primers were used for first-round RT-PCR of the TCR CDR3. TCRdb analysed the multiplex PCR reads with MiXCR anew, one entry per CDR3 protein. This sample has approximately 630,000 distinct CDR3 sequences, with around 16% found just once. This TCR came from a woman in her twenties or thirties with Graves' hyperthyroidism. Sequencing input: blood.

The CDR3 DNA sequence: TGTGCCAGCAGACCGACAGGGGTGGGGGAGACCCAGTACTTC. As protein: CASRPTGVGETQYF. This chain connects TRBV28 to TRBJ2-5; 8 bases map to TRBD1. This CDR3 is 14 amino acids long. Germline V gives CDR1 MDHEN, CDR2 SYDVKM. V trimming: 6 bases; J trimming: 5 bases; junction bases outside the gene matches: 8.